This TCR beta chain was captured in a study of cytomegalovirus exposure and HLA in healthy donors. The trim removed 3 bases at V and 3 bases at J, leaving 9 bases unmatched. The CDR3 is 17 amino acids. Germline loops: CDR1 MGHRA, CDR2 YSYEKL. PCR involved 60 Vbeta and 13 Jbeta primers. TCRdb's table, derived via immunoSEQ multiplex PCR, lists solely in-frame clones and lacks some. The sample lists about 150,000 clones, about two thirds occurring once. The rearrangement joins TRBV4-1 to TRBJ1-4; 8 nucleotides agree with TRBD1. This receptor was taken from a man aged 50 or older in good health and CMV-seropositive. The specimen was PBMCs. This chain's CDR3 is CASSQISGGEANEKLFF. CDR3 bases: TGCGCCAGCAGCCAGATCTCAGGGGGCGAGGCTAATGAAAAACTGTTTTTT.